One sample yielded the 23 T cell receptor beta chains listed below, sequenced in a study of OX40 agonist ivuxolimab in advanced cancers. This table comes from immunoSEQ multiplex PCR, and its TCRdb copy is limited to in-frame clones, with some not included. The sample has 72,000 or so clones, 70% to 85% seen once. The sample here was CD4+ or CD8+ T cells sorted from blood, taken in a trial of the OX40 agonist ivuxolimab. These receptors were obtained from an adult with an advanced solid tumor such as melanoma, head and neck, liver or kidney cancer.

This clone was seen a single time. The chain links TRBV9 to TRBJ2-1; tentatively, D is TRBD2 (5 bases). CDR1 is SGDLS, CDR2 YYNGEE, per germline. The CDR3 runs to 16 residues. V lost 0 bases, J lost 7 bases, and 17 bases lay in between. The DNA of the CDR3 is TGTGCCAGCAGCGTAGCAGGTGGTCTTCGGAGGAATGAGCAGTTCTTC. The encoded protein is CASSVAGGLRRNEQFF.

The chain is built from TRBV21-1 and TRBJ2-7. TRBV21-1 represents a pseudogene. The CDR3 runs 14 residues. This CDR3 reads CASSKANFSYEQYV. The CDR3 coding sequence is TGTGCCAGCAGCAAAGCGAACTTTTCCTACGAGCAGTACGTC.

This clone came up a few times. V gene TRBV7-9 combines with J gene TRBJ2-7; D possibly corresponds to TRBD1 (5 bases). Germline V gives CDR1 SEHNR, CDR2 FQNEAQ (reference sequence). The CDR3 contains 13 residues. Trimming shortened V by 5 bases and J by 6 bases, and 14 bases separated the two germline ends. The CDR3 DNA sequence: TGTGCCAGCAGCCGAAGTACAGGTAGCGAGCAGTACTTC. Its protein product is CASSRSTGSEQYF.

This clone was seen more than once but under ten times. The chain uses TRBV19 and TRBJ1-5; perhaps TRBD1 as D (6 bases). V lost 5 bases, J lost 3 bases, and 23 bases lay in between. The CDR3 extends over 18 amino acids. CDR1 and CDR2 (germline): LNHDA, SQIVND (reference sequence). The CDR3, as DNA: TGTGCCAGTAGTTCACTAGGTTGGGGGCCCGGACTCAATCAGCCCCAGCATTTT. Amino acid sequence: CASSSLGWGPGLNQPQHF.

This clone was seen more than once but under ten times. V gene TRBV6-1 combines with J gene TRBJ1-2; 7 bases agree with TRBD1. Germline-derived CDR1 and CDR2 are MNHNS and SASEGT. The CDR3 spans 16 residues. V was clipped by 1 base and J by 9 bases; unmatched bases: 14. CDR3 sequence: CASSEGIETGNRRYTF. Written as DNA, the CDR3 is TGTGCCAGCAGTGAAGGAATAGAGACAGGGAACAGGCGCTACACCTTC.

The CDR3 nucleotides are TGTGCCAGCTCACCCATTCCGGTGACAGGGGGCGCGGGTGCCACTGAAGCTTTCTTT. It translates to CASSPIPVTGGAGATEAFF. This chain connects TRBV18 to TRBJ1-1, with 10 bases that match TRBD1. The V gene's germline CDR1 is KGHSH and CDR2 LQKENI. V was pared by 3 bases and J by 4 bases, with 17 bases of the junction left unmatched. The CDR3 runs 19 residues.

There are a few counts of this clone. This chain links TRBV11-2 with TRBJ2-7; TRBD1 aligns across 9 bases. The CDR3 has 14 residues. The germline gives CDR1 SGHAT, CDR2 FQNNGV. The CDR3 DNA is TGTGCCAGCAGCTCAAGCCGGGACAGGGTCTTCGTGCACGTC. It specifies CASSSSRDRVFVHV.

V usage is TRBV7-2 and J usage is TRBJ1-1; D gene uncertain. V was clipped by 8 bases and J by 1 base, with 11 bases between them. The CDR3 runs 13 residues. Germline CDR1 SGHTA, CDR2 FQGNSA. CDR3 in DNA: TGTGCCAGCCAGTTAGGAGGGAACACTGAAGCTTTCTTT. Protein: CASQLGGNTEAFF.

The V gene is TRBV11-2, the J gene TRBJ2-6, with a tentative D call TRBD1 (5 bases). The length of the CDR3 is 17 residues. Germline V gene sequence: CDR1 SGHAT, CDR2 FQNNGV. V was shortened by 5 bases and J by 0 bases, with 14 bases between the two germline ends. The CDR3 DNA follows: TGTGCCAGCAGCGGTTTGCAGGGAAACTCTGGGGCCAACGTCCTGACTTTC. It specifies CASSGLQGNSGANVLTF.

This clone was found a few times. This chain uses TRBV11-1 with TRBJ2-7, with TRBD1 as a possible D gene (6 bases). This CDR3 is built from 14 residues. Germline loops: CDR1 SGHAT, CDR2 FQDESV (reference sequence). With 3 bases removed from V and 2 bases from J, the gap between germline ends came to 11 bases. The CDR3 nucleotides are TGTGCCAGCAGCTTTTTCCAGGGGCCCTACGAGCAGTACTTC. Translation: CASSFFQGPYEQYF.

CDR3 in DNA: TGTGCCAGCAGTGCAACTGCGGCGGTGGGAGGCTACACCTTC. Protein product: CASSATAAVGGYTF. The V call is TRBV2, the J call TRBJ1-2; D is undetermined. The CDR3 contains 14 residues. Germline-derived CDR1 and CDR2 are SNHLY and FYNNEI. V was shortened by 4 bases and J by 8 bases, with 17 bases between the two germline ends.

This clone was counted once. The chain carries TRBV18 and TRBJ2-7; TRBD1 matches 11 bases. Looked up from germline, CDR1 is KGHSH and CDR2 is LQKENI. This CDR3 is 16 amino acids long. After removal of 3 bases from V and 5 bases from J, the junction contained 9 bases not matched to a gene. The CDR3 sequence: CASSPEGQGVVNEQYV. CDR3 nucleotides: TGTGCCAGCTCACCTGAGGGACAGGGGGTGGTAAACGAGCAGTACGTC.

This chain uses TRBV19 with TRBJ1-4; no reliable D call. Germline V gene data show CDR1 as LNHDA and CDR2 as SQIVND (reference sequence). This CDR3 comprises 14 residues. Trimming cost V 3 bases and J 8 bases, with 13 bases left between them. CDR3 amino acids: CASSITGAGEKLFF. The CDR3 bases are TGTGCCAGTAGTATTACGGGAGCGGGGGAAAAACTGTTTTTT.

The chain is built from TRBV28 and TRBJ2-5; D unclear. V was clipped by 5 bases and J by 3 bases, with 4 bases between them. Looked up from germline, CDR1 is MDHEN and CDR2 is SYDVKM. CDR3 size: 11 residues. The chain's CDR3 is CASSRKETQYF. The CDR3 DNA reads TGTGCCAGCAGTCGCAAAGAGACCCAGTACTTC.

V is TRBV29-1 and J is TRBJ2-5; 9 positions match TRBD1. Trimming cost V 1 base and J 5 bases; bases outside gene matches: 5. CDR1 is SQVTM and CDR2 is ANQGSEA in the germline V gene. CDR3 length: 14 amino acids. CDR3 amino acids: CSVEGPTGGETQYF. The CDR3 DNA follows: TGCAGCGTTGAAGGCCCCACAGGGGGCGAGACCCAGTACTTC. Complete variable domain (other parts from reference TRBV29-1 and TRBJ2-5): SAVISQKPSRDICQRGTSLTIQCQVDSQVTMMFWYRQQPGQSLTLIATANQGSEATYESGFVIDKFPISRPNLTFSTLTVSNMSPEDSSIYLCSVEGPTGGETQYFGPGTRLLVL.

J is TRBJ2-7 and V is TRBV23-1; TRBD1 is a possible D gene (5 bases). TRBV23-1 is assigned to the ORF class and has an uncertain function. V gave up 2 bases and J gave up 4 bases, with 9 bases separating them. The CDR3 sequence is 13 residues long. The CDR3 sequence is CASSQATVYEQYV. The CDR3 DNA is TGCGCCAGCAGTCAAGCGACAGTTTACGAGCAGTACGTC.

The chain has TRBV28 and TRBJ2-7; no definite D call. The length of the CDR3 is 13 residues. V was pared by 1 base and J by 2 bases, with 6 bases between. From germline, CDR1 is MDHEN and CDR2 SYDVKM. The CDR3 sequence: CASSLSGTYEQYV. The DNA of the CDR3 is TGTGCCAGCAGTTTATCTGGCACCTACGAGCAGTACGTC.

V and J are TRBV15 and TRBJ2-4; 7 bases fit TRBD1. Per germline, CDR1 LNHNV and CDR2 YYDKDF (reference sequence). J gave up 4 bases and V 3 bases, and 6 bases lay outside the gene matches. The CDR3 is 15 amino acids. The CDR3 region has the DNA TGTGCCACCAGCAGCCGGGACAGCCTAAAAAACATTCAGTACTTC. Residues: CATSSRDSLKNIQYF.

This clone was counted only a few times. The gene calls are TRBV28 and TRBJ2-3; D assignment may be TRBD1 or TRBD2 (5 bases each). V was clipped by 2 bases and J by 7 bases, with 16 bases between them. The CDR3 loop spans 15 amino acids. The germline V gene has CDR1 MDHEN and CDR2 SYDVKM. The CDR3 spells CASSLRGRVVYTQYF. CDR3 sequence (DNA): TGTGCCAGCAGTTTACGGGGACGGGTGGTATATACGCAGTATTTT.

This chain joins TRBV7-3 and TRBJ2-5; tentative D call: TRBD2 (5 bases). CDR3 size: 14 residues. CDR1 SGHTA and CDR2 FQGTGA come from the germline V gene. The V and J ends lost 2 bases and 5 bases respectively, with 12 bases between them. The CDR3 nucleotides are TGTGCCAGCAGCTTATCAGCGGTCCATGAGACCCAGTACTTC. It translates to CASSLSAVHETQYF.

The chain recombines TRBV7-6 with TRBJ2-1; D is unclear. Trimming cost V 3 bases and J 5 bases, with 11 bases left between them. Germline V gene sequence: CDR1 SGHVS, CDR2 FNYEAQ. This CDR3 comprises 14 residues. CDR3 amino acids: CASSFSVGNNEQFF. As DNA, the CDR3 is TGTGCCAGCAGCTTCAGTGTTGGGAACAATGAGCAGTTCTTC.

This chain joins TRBV10-2 and TRBJ2-1; D may be TRBD2 (7 bases). V was clipped by 2 bases and J by 9 bases, with 17 bases between them. The length of the CDR3 is 15 residues. Looked up from germline, CDR1 is WSHSY and CDR2 is SAAADI. The CDR3: CASSEIGGLRREQFF. As DNA, the CDR3 is TGCGCCAGCAGTGAGATCGGGGGGCTTCGTCGTGAGCAGTTCTTC.

The chain combines TRBV6-5 with TRBJ2-1; 11 bases are shared with TRBD2. Germline V gene data show CDR1 as MNHEY and CDR2 as SVGAGI. J lost 7 bases, V lost 6 bases, and 8 bases had no gene match. CDR3 length: 15 amino acids. CDR3 in DNA: TGTGCCAGCAGGGGTGATGGGACTAGCGGAAATGAGCAGTTCTTC. Translated, it gives CASRGDGTSGNEQFF.